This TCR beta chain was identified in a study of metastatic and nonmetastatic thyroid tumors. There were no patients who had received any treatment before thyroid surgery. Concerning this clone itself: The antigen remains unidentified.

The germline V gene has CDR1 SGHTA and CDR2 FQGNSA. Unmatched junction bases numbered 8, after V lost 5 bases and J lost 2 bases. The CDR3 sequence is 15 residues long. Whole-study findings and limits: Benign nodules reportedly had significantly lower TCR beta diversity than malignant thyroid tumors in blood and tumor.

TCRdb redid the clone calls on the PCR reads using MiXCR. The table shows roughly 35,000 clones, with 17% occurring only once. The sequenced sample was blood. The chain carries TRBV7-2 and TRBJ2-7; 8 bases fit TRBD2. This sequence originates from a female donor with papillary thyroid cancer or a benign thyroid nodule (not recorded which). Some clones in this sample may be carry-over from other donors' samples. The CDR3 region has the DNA TGTGCCAGCAGCGGAGTAGCGGGATCGGCCTACGAGCAGTACTTC. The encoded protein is CASSGVAGSAYEQYF.